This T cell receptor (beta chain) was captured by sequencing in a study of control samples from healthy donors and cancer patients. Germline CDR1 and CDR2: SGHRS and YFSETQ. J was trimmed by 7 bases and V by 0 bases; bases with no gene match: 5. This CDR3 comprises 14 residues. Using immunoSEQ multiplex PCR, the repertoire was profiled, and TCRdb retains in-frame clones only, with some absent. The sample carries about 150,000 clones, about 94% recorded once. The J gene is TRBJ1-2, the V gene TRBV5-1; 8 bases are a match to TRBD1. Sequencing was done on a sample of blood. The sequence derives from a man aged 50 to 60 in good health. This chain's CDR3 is CASSLGQGLGGYTF. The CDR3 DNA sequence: TGCGCCAGCAGCTTGGGACAGGGGCTGGGTGGCTACACCTTC. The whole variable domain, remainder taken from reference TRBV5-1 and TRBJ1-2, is KAGVTQTPRYLIKTRGQQVTLSCSPISGHRSVSWYQQTPGQGLQFLFEYFSETQRNKGNFPGRFSGRQFSNSRSEMNVSTLELGDSALYLCASSLGQGLGGYTFGSGTRLTVV.